These 20 T cell receptor beta chains came from one sample sequenced in a study of regulatory T cells in long-lasting Graves disease. Time point in this sample: persistent/refractory GD, antithyroid drugs over 5 years with positive TRAb. RNA extracted from PBMCs served as the sequencing template. To make TCR beta libraries, researchers used iRepertoire HTBI primers and Arm-PCR of CDR3 regions. One entry per CDR3 protein results from TCRdb running MiXCR on the multiplex PCR reads. The profile shows 350,000 to 500,000 distinct CDR3 sequences, around 20% of them singletons. Sequencing was performed on peripheral blood mononuclear cells (PBMCs), taken when the disease was refractory, from a patient treated with antithyroid drugs. The receptors were gathered from a female donor with Graves disease.

Many counts were recorded for this clonotype. The chain combines TRBV5-6 with TRBJ2-3; 7 nucleotides line up with TRBD2. This CDR3 has 15 amino acids. Germline-derived CDR1 and CDR2 are SGHDT and YYEEEE. The ends lost 2 bases at V and 4 bases at J; junction bases unmatched: 7. This CDR3 is CASSFEGGRADTQYF. The CDR3 DNA sequence: TGTGCCAGCAGCTTCGAGGGCGGGAGAGCAGATACGCAGTATTTT. Filled out from reference TRBV5-6 and TRBJ2-3, the complete variable domain reads DAGVTQSPTHLIKTRGQQVTLRCSPKSGHDTVSWYQQALGQGPQFIFQYYEEEERQRGNFPDRFSGHQFPNYSSELNVNALLLGDSALYLCASSFEGGRADTQYFGPGTRLTVL.

This clonotype has a count of ten or more. The genes are TRBV9 and TRBJ1-6, with 8 bases identical to TRBD1. J was trimmed by 7 bases and V by 3 bases; bases with no gene match: 3. CDR3 length: 14 amino acids. Germline assignment: CDR1 SGDLS and CDR2 YYNGEE. In nucleotides, the CDR3 is TGTGCCAGCAGCGCCCGACAGGGGAATTCACCCCTCCACTTT. As protein: CASSARQGNSPLHF.

CDR3 residues: CASSILGDTGELFF. In DNA form, the CDR3 reads TGTGCCAGCAGCATCCTGGGGGACACCGGGGAGCTGTTTTTT. The chain employs TRBV9 and TRBJ2-2; tentatively, D is TRBD1 or TRBD2 (5 bases each). Trimming removed 4 bases at V and 3 bases at J, with 10 bases between. This CDR3 contains 14 residues. CDR1 and CDR2 from the germline V gene are SGDLS and YYNGEE.

This clonotype appeared many times. The chain recombines TRBV28 with TRBJ2-7; possible D gene TRBD2, 6 bases. The CDR3 contains 15 residues. The V end was cut by 6 bases, the J end by 0 bases, with 15 bases between. The V gene's germline CDR1 is MDHEN and CDR2 SYDVKM. The CDR3 sequence is CASSWRGSSSYEQYF. In nucleotides, the CDR3 is TGTGCCAGCAGCTGGCGGGGCAGTAGCTCCTACGAGCAGTACTTC.

This chain uses TRBV20-1 with TRBJ2-7; D gene ambiguous. CDR1 is DFQATT and CDR2 is SNEGSKA in the germline V gene (reference sequence). This CDR3 region has 13 residues. V shed 2 bases and J shed 0 bases, with 8 bases lying between them. In nucleotides, the CDR3 is TGCAGTGCTAGATTCTCTGGCTCCTACGAGCAGTACTTC. It is translated as CSARFSGSYEQYF.

This clonotype was observed a few times. V gene TRBV19 combines with J gene TRBJ1-2; TRBD1 might be the D (5 bases). The CDR3 runs to 13 residues. The ends were cut back, 11 bases at V and 4 bases at J, with 17 bases in the middle. The germline V gene has CDR1 LNHDA and CDR2 SQIVND (reference sequence). For the CDR3, the DNA is TGTGCCGCCGGAGAGGGGTGGCTCTATGGCTACACCTTC. This codes for CAAGEGWLYGYTF.

This clonotype was detected a few times. The genes are TRBV5-1 and TRBJ2-7; D remains ambiguous. Trimming took off 0 bases at V and 6 bases at J, with 7 bases between the two ends. Germline V gives CDR1 SGHRS, CDR2 YFSETQ. The CDR3 is 12 amino acids. CDR3 coding DNA: TGCGCCAGCAGCTTGGAACATCGCGAGCAGTACTTC. Translation: CASSLEHREQYF.

V and J are TRBV29-1 and TRBJ2-7; TRBD2 aligns across 7 bases. Germline lookup yields CDR1 SQVTM and CDR2 ANQGSEA. V was pared by 5 bases and J by 7 bases, with 8 bases of the junction left unmatched. This CDR3 spans 12 amino acids. This chain's CDR3 is CSVLGGAGEQYF. The CDR3 DNA reads TGCAGCGTTCTGGGAGGGGCCGGAGAGCAGTACTTC.

This clonotype was counted between two and nine times. The chain recombines TRBV20-1 with TRBJ1-1; D is ambiguous. CDR3 length: 10 residues. With 2 bases removed from V and 8 bases from J, the gap between germline ends came to 6 bases. CDR1 and CDR2 (germline): DFQATT, SNEGSKA (reference sequence). The CDR3 region has the DNA TGCAGTGCTAGAAGGCGGGAAGCTTTCTTT. Protein sequence: CSARRREAFF.

This clonotype was counted only a few times. V is TRBV20-1 and J is TRBJ2-7; D is perhaps TRBD1 (6 bases). There are 15 residues in the CDR3. Trimming removed 4 bases at V and 5 bases at J, with 21 bases between. Germline CDR1 reads DFQATT; CDR2 reads SNEGSKA (reference sequence). CDR3 nucleotide sequence: TGCAGTGCTATGCAATTCGTGGCAGGGGCCGACGAGCAGTACTTC. This encodes CSAMQFVAGADEQYF.

This clonotype was detected ten times or more. The chain has TRBV20-1 and TRBJ2-7; D call uncertain. V gave up 5 bases and J gave up 6 bases, with 20 bases separating them. The length of the CDR3 is 14 residues. Germline lookup yields CDR1 DFQATT and CDR2 SNEGSKA (reference sequence). This CDR3 is CSAYPEAGKGEQYF. The CDR3 nucleotides are TGCAGTGCTTACCCCGAGGCAGGAAAAGGCGAGCAGTACTTC.

This clonotype was seen ten or more times. This chain connects TRBV28 to TRBJ2-7; no clear D. Per the germline V gene, CDR1 is MDHEN and CDR2 is SYDVKM. This CDR3 has 12 residues. The V end lost 3 bases, the J end lost 6 bases, and 9 bases lay between the germline ends. The CDR3, as DNA: TGTGCCAGCAGTTTTCCGGGCCGCGAGCAGTACTTC. It specifies CASSFPGREQYF.

This clonotype was counted a few times. This sequence joins TRBV12-3 or TRBV12-4 and TRBJ2-3; TRBD2 matches at 10 bases. V lost 6 bases, J lost 1 base, and 22 bases stayed unmatched. The CDR3 is made up of 21 amino acids. The CDR3 reads CASSPPAGGPMSVVGTDTQYF. CDR3 bases: TGTGCCAGCAGCCCCCCAGCGGGAGGGCCAATGTCCGTAGTTGGCACAGATACGCAGTATTTT.

V is TRBV12-3 or TRBV12-4 and J is TRBJ2-2; a possible D gene is TRBD1 (6 bases). CDR3 length equals 14 residues. V was clipped by 6 bases and J by 6 bases, with 14 bases between them. The DNA of the CDR3 is TGTGCCAGCAGGAGACAGGAGGTTTCCGGGGAGCTGTTTTTT. Its protein is CASRRQEVSGELFF.

The chain couples TRBV20-1 to TRBJ2-7; 8 bases are shared with TRBD2. The CDR3 is 14 residues long. The V gene end was trimmed by 7 bases and the J gene end by 3 bases; junction bases not matched to a gene: 11. Germline V gives CDR1 DFQATT, CDR2 SNEGSKA (reference sequence). The CDR3 sequence is CSDAPRTSNYEQYF. As DNA, the CDR3 is TGCAGTGACGCCCCAAGGACTAGCAACTACGAGCAGTACTTC.

This clonotype was picked up a small number of times. V gene TRBV5-1 combines with J gene TRBJ1-2; D is ambiguous. CDR1 and CDR2 (germline): SGHRS, YFSETQ. Trimming left V 8 bases short and J 4 bases short, with 21 bases between. The CDR3 spans 15 residues. The CDR3 is CASRAPGVPLYGYTF. DNA of the CDR3: TGCGCCAGTAGGGCTCCAGGCGTCCCCCTCTATGGCTACACCTTC. Using reference TRBV5-1 and TRBJ1-2 for the parts outside the CDR3, the full variable domain is KAGVTQTPRYLIKTRGQQVTLSCSPISGHRSVSWYQQTPGQGLQFLFEYFSETQRNKGNFPGRFSGRQFSNSRSEMNVSTLELGDSALYLCASRAPGVPLYGYTFGSGTRLTVV.

This clonotype showed up many times. The chain employs TRBV2 and TRBJ1-2, with TRBD1 matching over 8 bases. CDR1 is SNHLY, CDR2 FYNNEI, per germline. There are 12 residues in the CDR3. With V trimmed by 6 bases and J by 6 bases, 3 bases remained unmatched. The DNA of the CDR3 is TGTGCCAGCAGGACGGACAGGGATGGCTACACCTTC. This codes for CASRTDRDGYTF. Together with reference TRBV2 and TRBJ1-2, the CDR3 gives the full variable domain: EPEVTQTPSHQVTQMGQEVILRCVPISNHLYFYWYRQILGQKVEFLVSFYNNEISEKSEIFDDQFSVERPDGSNFTLKIRSTKLEDSAMYFCASRTDRDGYTFGSGTRLTVV.

To note about this clonotype: This may arise from a read error, as a much more abundant clone is one base away. The chain joins TRBV19 to TRBJ2-5; the match to TRBD1 covers 7 bases. From germline, CDR1 is LNHDA and CDR2 SQIVND (reference sequence). The CDR3 runs 18 residues. The CDR3 coding sequence is TGTGCCGGTAGTATGACAGGGTCAAGCGTGATGAGGGCAGAGACCCAGTACTTC. Its protein is CAGSMTGSSVMRAETQYF.

DNA for the CDR3: TGTGCCAGCAGTCCTTGGCTAGCGGGAGGGAACGAGCAGTACTTC. This gives the protein CASSPWLAGGNEQYF. The chain carries TRBV2 and TRBJ2-7; 12 bases align to TRBD2. CDR3 length: 15 amino acids. Germline V gives CDR1 SNHLY, CDR2 FYNNEI. Trimming at V came to 5 bases and at J to 5 bases, leaving 7 bases not matched to a gene.

This clonotype was seen ten or more times. The chain is built from TRBV20-1 and TRBJ2-5; 10 bases match TRBD1. The CDR3 extends over 15 amino acids. Germline values: CDR1 DFQATT, CDR2 SNEGSKA (reference sequence). Losses at the gene ends were 2 bases for V and 4 bases for J; bases not matched to a gene: 7. The CDR3 loop reads CSARWDRGGRETQYF. The CDR3 DNA sequence: TGCAGTGCTAGATGGGACAGGGGAGGGAGAGAGACCCAGTACTTC.